The 32 T cell receptor beta chains below were found in one sample sequenced in a study of T-cell memory formation after mild COVID-19. In TCRdb, the 5' RACE reads were re-called with MiXCR into one record per CDR3 protein. Found here are some 110,000 distinct CDR3 sequences, approximately 17% of them singletons; the top ten hold roughly 27%. Sequencing was performed on PBMCs or a T cell subset sorted from them (not recorded which). The source of these receptors is an adult woman who had mild COVID-19 (a few samples of this study predate the infection). Cell type and time point are not known.

The chain combines TRBV20-1 with TRBJ1-4; maybe TRBD1 (5 bases). Germline values: CDR1 DFQATT, CDR2 SNEGSKA (reference sequence). The CDR3 has 11 amino acids. With 3 bases removed from V and 13 bases from J, the gap between germline ends came to 12 bases. The CDR3 here is CSARGLPGLFF. The DNA for the CDR3 is TGCAGTGCTAGGGGACTGCCGGGACTGTTTTTT.

This clonotype was recorded a few times. The rearrangement uses TRBV20-1 and TRBJ1-2; unclear D gene. Trimming cost V 7 bases and J 3 bases, with 21 bases left between them. The CDR3 is 15 residues long. CDR1 DFQATT and CDR2 SNEGSKA come from the germline V gene (reference sequence). CDR3 nucleotides: TGCAGTGTGTCCCTCTTCGGGGTCGAGGACTATGGCTACACCTTC. Its protein is CSVSLFGVEDYGYTF.

This chain joins TRBV9 and TRBJ2-1; D is unclear. The CDR3 is made up of 15 amino acids. Trimming took 3 bases from V and 8 from J, leaving 18 bases between them. Germline V gives CDR1 SGDLS, CDR2 YYNGEE. The CDR3 is CASSATSIPRDEQFF. CDR3 nucleotides: TGTGCCAGCAGCGCTACGTCGATCCCCCGGGATGAGCAGTTCTTC.

This clonotype was counted between two and nine times. This sequence joins TRBV20-1 and TRBJ1-1; D remains unclear. CDR1 and CDR2 (germline): DFQATT, SNEGSKA (reference sequence). The CDR3 length is 13 residues. Trimming cost V 6 bases and J 1 base, with 12 bases left between them. The CDR3 DNA is TGCAGTGCCCCTGGGGAGGGGAACACTGAAGCTTTCTTT. As protein: CSAPGEGNTEAFF.

In its sample, this clonotype was seen a few times. V is TRBV7-9 and J is TRBJ1-1; D remains ambiguous. The germline gives CDR1 SEHNR, CDR2 FQNEAQ (reference sequence). V gave up 2 bases and J gave up 4 bases, with 8 bases separating them. This CDR3 region has 13 residues. CDR3 in amino acids: CASSLYFTTEAFF. The DNA of the CDR3 is TGTGCCAGCAGCTTATACTTTACCACTGAAGCTTTCTTT.

This clonotype has a handful of counts. This chain links TRBV7-9 with TRBJ1-1; tentative D call: TRBD1 (5 bases). Trimming cost V 5 bases and J 5 bases, with 12 bases left between them. Germline CDR1 is SEHNR and CDR2 is FQNEAQ (reference sequence). The CDR3 totals 13 residues. Here the CDR3 DNA reads TGTGCCAGCAGCCCTCGACAGAGAACTGAAGCTTTCTTT. It codes for CASSPRQRTEAFF.

Only a few counts were recorded for this clonotype. This rearrangement joins TRBV23-1 to TRBJ2-7; 7 nucleotides match TRBD1. TRBV23-1 is an open reading frame, and its role is uncertain. This CDR3 is built from 12 residues. The J segment lost 7 bases and the V segment lost 4 bases, leaving 4 bases of the junction unmatched. This CDR3 is CASSPRTGEQYF. The DNA for the CDR3 is TGCGCCAGCAGTCCCCGGACAGGAGAGCAGTACTTC.

V usage is TRBV2 and J usage is TRBJ2-7; TRBD1 is a possible D gene (6 bases). This CDR3 is built from 14 residues. V gave up 6 bases and J gave up 0 bases, with 12 bases separating them. Germline V gene sequence: CDR1 SNHLY, CDR2 FYNNEI. CDR3 residues: CASRGDRNSYEQYF. CDR3 in DNA: TGTGCCAGCAGGGGAGACAGGAACTCCTACGAGCAGTACTTC.

This clonotype has a handful of counts. The chain combines TRBV7-8 with TRBJ2-2; 11 bases match TRBD1. The CDR3 covers 17 residues. Germline values: CDR1 SGHVS, CDR2 FQNEAQ. The J segment lost 4 bases and the V segment lost 4 bases, leaving 8 bases of the junction unmatched. The CDR3 bases are TGTGCCAGCAGCTACTACGGACAGGGGGCAATCACCGGGGAGCTGTTTTTT. As protein: CASSYYGQGAITGELFF.

The V gene is TRBV9, the J gene TRBJ2-1; 9 bases are shared with TRBD2. The CDR3 is made up of 16 amino acids. Germline V gene data show CDR1 as SGDLS and CDR2 as YYNGEE. J gave up 7 bases and V 4 bases, and 12 bases lay outside the gene matches. CDR3 nucleotide sequence: TGTGCCAGCAGCTTAAACTCGGGACTAGCAGGGAATGAGCAGTTCTTC. It is translated as CASSLNSGLAGNEQFF.

This chain links TRBV28 with TRBJ2-7, with unresolved D. The CDR3 extends over 12 amino acids. The germline gives CDR1 MDHEN, CDR2 SYDVKM. V was pared by 4 bases and J by 7 bases, with 11 bases between. CDR3 sequence reads: CASSSNFFEQYF. CDR3 coding DNA: TGTGCCAGCAGTTCCAACTTTTTTGAGCAGTACTTC.

The chain recombines TRBV9 with TRBJ2-1, with D perhaps being TRBD1 or TRBD2 (5 bases each). Germline CDR1 SGDLS, CDR2 YYNGEE. The CDR3 sequence is 15 residues long. V lost 0 bases to trimming and J lost 6 bases, with 13 bases between them. The CDR3 sequence: CASSVGGAMSNEQFF. DNA of the CDR3: TGTGCCAGCAGCGTAGGAGGGGCAATGTCCAATGAGCAGTTCTTC. The entire variable domain, with the rest obtained from reference TRBV9 and TRBJ2-1, is as follows: DSGVTQTPKHLITATGQRVTLRCSPRSGDLSVYWYQQSLDQGLQFLIQYYNGEERAKGNILERFSAQQFPDLHSELNLSSLELGDSALYFCASSVGGAMSNEQFFGPGTRLTVL.

The sample holds a few counts of this clonotype. CDR3 amino acids: CASSRQGGEETQYF. CDR3 coding DNA: TGTGCCAGCAGCCGACAGGGGGGGGAAGAGACCCAGTACTTC. This chain uses TRBV12-3 or TRBV12-4 with TRBJ2-5, with 9 bases identical to TRBD1. V gave up 6 bases and J gave up 3 bases; unmatched junction bases: 5. The CDR3 has 14 amino acids.

The V gene is TRBV4-3, the J gene TRBJ2-1, with TRBD2 matching 10 bases. The V segment lost 0 bases and the J segment 4 bases; nucleotides outside the gene matches: 9. The germline CDR1 and CDR2 sequences are LGHNA and YSLEER. The CDR3 totals 18 residues. The CDR3 sequence: CASSQDFPGTSAYNEQFF. CDR3 DNA sequence: TGCGCCAGCAGCCAAGATTTCCCCGGGACTAGCGCATACAATGAGCAGTTCTTC.

This clonotype was seen a handful of times. The chain uses TRBV4-2 and TRBJ2-5, with 10 bases identical to TRBD2. There are 15 residues in the CDR3. CDR1 is LGHNA and CDR2 is YNFKEQ in the germline V gene. The V gene end was trimmed by 3 bases and the J gene end by 2 bases; junction bases not matched to a gene: 3. The CDR3 nucleotides are TGTGCCAGCAGCCATGGACTAGCGGCACAAGAGACCCAGTACTTC. This gives the protein CASSHGLAAQETQYF.

The V and J genes are TRBV4-2 and TRBJ2-3; 12 bases are a match to TRBD2. CDR3 length: 16 amino acids. The V and J ends lost 4 bases and 2 bases, in that order; junction bases with no gene match: 4. The germline gives CDR1 LGHNA, CDR2 YNFKEQ. This CDR3 is CASSRRTSGATDTQYF. CDR3 sequence (DNA): TGTGCCAGCAGCCGAAGGACTAGCGGGGCCACAGATACGCAGTATTTT.

This clonotype has more than one count but fewer than ten. The chain uses TRBV7-3 and TRBJ2-3, with D possibly being TRBD1 (6 bases). Germline V gene data show CDR1 as SGHTA and CDR2 as FQGTGA. V was cut by 4 bases and J by 2 bases, with 7 bases left in between. The length of the CDR3 is 13 residues. The DNA of the CDR3 is TGTGCCAGCAGCTCAGGGGTCACAGATACGCAGTATTTT. Encoded protein: CASSSGVTDTQYF.

The chain uses TRBV27 and TRBJ2-7, with D possibly TRBD1 on 5 matching bases. V lost 7 bases and J lost 0, with 13 bases in between. In germline, CDR1 is MNHEY, CDR2 SMNVEV (reference sequence). This CDR3 contains 14 residues. CDR3 loop: CASKISDISYEQYF. DNA for the CDR3: TGTGCCAGCAAGATTTCGGACATCTCCTACGAGCAGTACTTC.

The chain combines TRBV27 with TRBJ2-1, with TRBD2 identical over 8 bases. The V gene's germline CDR1 is MNHEY and CDR2 SMNVEV (reference sequence). The CDR3 has 18 amino acids. Trimming took 4 bases from V and 2 from J; bases not matched to a gene: 13. CDR3 sequence reads: CASSSGLGRSLAYNEQFF. CDR3 coding DNA: TGTGCCAGCAGTTCGGGACTAGGTCGGTCCCTTGCCTACAATGAGCAGTTCTTC.

The sample holds a few counts of this clonotype. The chain uses TRBV29-1 and TRBJ2-2, with TRBD2 matching 7 bases. The CDR3 length is 15 residues. The V gene end was trimmed by 3 bases and the J gene end by 5 bases; junction bases not matched to a gene: 9. CDR1 SQVTM and CDR2 ANQGSEA come from the germline V gene. This chain's CDR3 is CSVDFGREGTGELFF. The DNA of the CDR3 is TGCAGCGTTGATTTTGGAAGGGAGGGGACCGGGGAGCTGTTTTTT.

The rearrangement joins TRBV4-1 to TRBJ1-2; D is ambiguous. The V gene lost 4 bases and the J gene lost 1 base, with 13 bases spanning the gap. In germline, CDR1 is MGHRA, CDR2 YSYEKL. The CDR3 length is 15 residues. CDR3 nucleotide sequence: TGCGCCAGCAGCCCCCTTACCCAGAATAACTATGGCTACACCTTC. This sequence encodes CASSPLTQNNYGYTF.

The rearrangement uses TRBV11-2 and TRBJ1-4; 9 positions agree with TRBD1. Germline CDR1 is SGHAT and CDR2 is FQNNGV. The CDR3 extends over 13 amino acids. The junction had 8 bases not matched to a gene; V was cut back by 10 bases and J by 8 bases. This chain's CDR3 is CATLGQGPEKLFF. CDR3 bases: TGTGCCACCCTGGGACAGGGTCCGGAAAAACTGTTTTTT.

The rearrangement joins TRBV5-1 to TRBJ2-7; D is perhaps TRBD1 (5 bases). V was pared by 2 bases and J by 2 bases, with 14 bases between. Germline CDR1 SGHRS, CDR2 YFSETQ. This CDR3 region has 15 residues. The CDR3 region is CASSFRQGKPYEQYF. CDR3 sequence (DNA): TGCGCCAGCAGCTTCAGGCAGGGAAAGCCCTACGAGCAGTACTTC.

This sequence joins TRBV12-3 or TRBV12-4 and TRBJ1-1; 7 nucleotides line up with TRBD1. The V gene end was trimmed by 4 bases and the J gene end by 5 bases; junction bases not matched to a gene: 13. The CDR3 contains 16 residues. As DNA, the CDR3 is TGTGCCAGCAGTTGGAGGGGCGCAGGGGGGAATACTGAAGCTTTCTTT. Its translation is CASSWRGAGGNTEAFF.

This clonotype was seen more than once but under ten times. The V gene is TRBV5-1, the J gene TRBJ2-7; D might be TRBD2 (6 bases). The CDR3 length is 13 residues. Germline lookup yields CDR1 SGHRS and CDR2 YFSETQ. Between the trimmed V and J ends, which lost 4 bases and 4 bases, there was a span of 12 bases. This chain's CDR3 is CASSQGGFYEQYF. CDR3 DNA sequence: TGCGCCAGCAGCCAGGGAGGCTTTTACGAGCAGTACTTC.

The genes are TRBV12-3 or TRBV12-4 and TRBJ2-3, with TRBD1 matching 11 bases. CDR3 size: 16 residues. Trimming took 6 bases from V and 4 from J; bases not matched to a gene: 9. The CDR3 is CASSTMDRGQADTQYF. The CDR3 DNA reads as TGTGCCAGCAGCACCATGGACAGGGGGCAGGCAGATACGCAGTATTTT.

This clonotype was counted a few times. This chain links TRBV9 with TRBJ2-5; 14 bases line up with TRBD2. The CDR3 sequence is 17 residues long. Germline V lookup: CDR1 SGDLS, CDR2 YYNGEE. With 3 bases clipped from V and 0 bases from J, the junction kept 4 bases outside the gene matches. In DNA form, the CDR3 reads TGTGCCAGCAGCGCGGGGACTAGCGGGGGTTACCAAGAGACCCAGTACTTC. As protein: CASSAGTSGGYQETQYF.

This clonotype appeared a few times. The rearrangement uses TRBV7-8 and TRBJ2-1; D possibly uses TRBD1 or TRBD2 (5 bases each). The CDR3 spans 16 residues. The V end lost 0 bases, the J end lost 5 bases, and 14 bases lay between the germline ends. Germline CDR1 is SGHVS and CDR2 is FQNEAQ. DNA of the CDR3: TGTGCCAGCAGCTTAGCTCCAGGTTTGGGGGACAATGAGCAGTTCTTC. The encoded protein is CASSLAPGLGDNEQFF.

The rearrangement links TRBV19 to TRBJ1-1, with 7 nucleotides matching TRBD1. CDR1 LNHDA and CDR2 SQIVND come from the germline V gene (reference sequence). The junction had 8 bases not matched to a gene; V was cut back by 7 bases and J by 6 bases. The CDR3 has 13 residues. The CDR3 is CASIGRGVSEAFF. Written as DNA, the CDR3 is TGTGCCAGTATAGGCAGGGGGGTGTCTGAAGCTTTCTTT.

This clonotype has at least ten counts. This chain uses TRBV6-2 or TRBV6-3 with TRBJ1-2; D might be TRBD1 (5 bases). This CDR3 has 15 residues. V was clipped by 2 bases and J by 4 bases, with 14 bases between them. Germline V CDR1 and CDR2: MNHEY, SVGEGT. CDR3 in amino acids: CASSYVSGNAYGYTF. CDR3 nucleotide sequence: TGTGCCAGCAGTTACGTGTCAGGGAACGCCTATGGCTACACCTTC.

This clonotype was recorded at least ten times. The genes are TRBV4-3 and TRBJ2-7; 9 positions agree with TRBD2. Looked up from germline, CDR1 is LGHNA and CDR2 is YSLEER. This CDR3 has 14 residues. The trim removed 1 base at V and 3 bases at J, leaving 1 base unmatched. Here the CDR3 DNA reads TGCGCCAGCAGCCAAGGGCGGGGGGGCTACGAGCAGTACTTC. Protein product: CASSQGRGGYEQYF.

V and J are TRBV19 and TRBJ2-5; 7 bases are shared with TRBD1. This CDR3 comprises 14 residues. V shed 9 bases, J shed 5 bases, and the junction held 12 bases outside the gene matches. The germline gives CDR1 LNHDA, CDR2 SQIVND (reference sequence). The CDR3 region has the DNA TGTGCCAGGAGCCGGGACAGCTTTCTGGAGACCCAGTACTTC. Amino acids: CARSRDSFLETQYF. Filled out from reference TRBV19 and TRBJ2-5, the complete variable domain reads DGGITQSPKYLFRKEGQNVTLSCEQNLNHDAMYWYRQDPGQGLRLIYYSQIVNDFQKGDIAEGYSVSREKKESFPLTVTSAQKNPTAFYLCARSRDSFLETQYFGPGTRLLVL.